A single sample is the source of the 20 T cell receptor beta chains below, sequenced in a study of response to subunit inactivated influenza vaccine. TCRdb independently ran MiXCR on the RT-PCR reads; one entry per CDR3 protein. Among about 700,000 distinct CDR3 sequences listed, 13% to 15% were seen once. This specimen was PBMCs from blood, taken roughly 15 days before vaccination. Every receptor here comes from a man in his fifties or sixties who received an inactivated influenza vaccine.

The CDR3 here is CSAREGGTNTGELFF. The CDR3 nucleotides read TGCAGTGCTAGAGAGGGCGGAACGAACACCGGGGAGCTGTTTTTT. J is TRBJ2-2 and V is TRBV20-1; D is unclear. The CDR3 spans 15 residues. Trimming took off 0 bases at V and 0 bases at J, with 8 bases between the two ends. Germline values: CDR1 DFQATT, CDR2 SNEGSKA (reference sequence).

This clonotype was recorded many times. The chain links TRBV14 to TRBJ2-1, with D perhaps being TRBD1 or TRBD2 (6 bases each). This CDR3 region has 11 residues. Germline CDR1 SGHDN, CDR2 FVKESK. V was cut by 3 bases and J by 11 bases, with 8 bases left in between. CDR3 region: CASSQGGKQFF. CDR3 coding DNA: TGTGCCAGCAGCCAGGGGGGCAAGCAGTTCTTC.

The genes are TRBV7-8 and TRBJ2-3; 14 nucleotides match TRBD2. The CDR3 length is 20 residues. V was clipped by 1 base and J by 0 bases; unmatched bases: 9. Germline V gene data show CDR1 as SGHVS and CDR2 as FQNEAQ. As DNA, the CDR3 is TGTGCCAGCAGCTTAGTAGGCCCGACTAGCGGGAGGGACAGCACAGATACGCAGTATTTT. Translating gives CASSLVGPTSGRDSTDTQYF.

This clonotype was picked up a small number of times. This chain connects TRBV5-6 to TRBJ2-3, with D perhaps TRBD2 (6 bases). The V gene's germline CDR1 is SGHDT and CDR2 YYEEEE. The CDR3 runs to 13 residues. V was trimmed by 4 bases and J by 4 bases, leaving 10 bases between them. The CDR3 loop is CASSPEGSDTQYF. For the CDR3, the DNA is TGTGCCAGCAGCCCGGAGGGGTCAGATACGCAGTATTTT.

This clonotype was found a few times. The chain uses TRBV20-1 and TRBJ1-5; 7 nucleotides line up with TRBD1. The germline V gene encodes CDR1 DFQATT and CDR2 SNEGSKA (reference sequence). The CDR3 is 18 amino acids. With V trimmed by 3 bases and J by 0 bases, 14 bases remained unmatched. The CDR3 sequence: CSARGTELGSYSNQPQHF. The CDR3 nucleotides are TGCAGTGCTAGGGGGACAGAGCTCGGATCTTATAGCAATCAGCCCCAGCATTTT.

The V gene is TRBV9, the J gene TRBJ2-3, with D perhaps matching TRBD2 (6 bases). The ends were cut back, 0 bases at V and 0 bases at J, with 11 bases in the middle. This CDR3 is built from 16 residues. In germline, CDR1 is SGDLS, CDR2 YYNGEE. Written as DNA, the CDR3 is TGTGCCAGCAGCGTAGATGCGGGGACCAGCACAGATACGCAGTATTTT. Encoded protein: CASSVDAGTSTDTQYF.

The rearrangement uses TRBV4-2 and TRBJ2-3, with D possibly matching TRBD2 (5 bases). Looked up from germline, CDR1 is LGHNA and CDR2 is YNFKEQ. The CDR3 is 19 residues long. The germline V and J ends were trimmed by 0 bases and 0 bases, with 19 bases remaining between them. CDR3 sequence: CASSQEIYGETSSTDTQYF. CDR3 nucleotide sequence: TGTGCCAGCAGCCAAGAGATCTACGGGGAGACCTCTAGCACAGATACGCAGTATTTT.

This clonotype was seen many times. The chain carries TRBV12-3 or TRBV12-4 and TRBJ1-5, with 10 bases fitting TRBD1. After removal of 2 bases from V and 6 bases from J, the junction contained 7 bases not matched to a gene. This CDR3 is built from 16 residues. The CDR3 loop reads CASSLMLGQGSQPQHF. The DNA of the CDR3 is TGTGCCAGCAGTTTAATGTTGGGACAGGGGTCTCAGCCCCAGCATTTT.

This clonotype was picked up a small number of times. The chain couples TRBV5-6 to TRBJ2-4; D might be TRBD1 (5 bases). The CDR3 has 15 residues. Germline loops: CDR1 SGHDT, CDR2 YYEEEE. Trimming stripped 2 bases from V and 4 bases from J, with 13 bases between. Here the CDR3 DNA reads TGTGCCAGCAGCTTAAGCGACAGAGCTAAAAACATTCAGTACTTC. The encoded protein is CASSLSDRAKNIQYF.

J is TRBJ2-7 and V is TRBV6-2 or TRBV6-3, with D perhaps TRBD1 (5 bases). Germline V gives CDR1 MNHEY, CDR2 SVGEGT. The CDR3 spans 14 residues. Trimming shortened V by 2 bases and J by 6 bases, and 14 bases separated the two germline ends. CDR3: CASSYLGQGGEQYF. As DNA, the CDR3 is TGTGCCAGCAGTTACCTGGGCCAGGGCGGCGAGCAGTACTTC.

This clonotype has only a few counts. The CDR3 sequence: CASSQERQFLNSPLHF. CDR3 sequence (DNA): TGTGCCAGCAGCCAAGAAAGGCAGTTCCTTAATTCACCCCTCCACTTT. The V and J genes are TRBV4-2 and TRBJ1-6; D uncertain. Germline V gene sequence: CDR1 LGHNA, CDR2 YNFKEQ. This CDR3 comprises 16 residues. V was cut by 0 bases and J by 6 bases, with 12 bases left in between.

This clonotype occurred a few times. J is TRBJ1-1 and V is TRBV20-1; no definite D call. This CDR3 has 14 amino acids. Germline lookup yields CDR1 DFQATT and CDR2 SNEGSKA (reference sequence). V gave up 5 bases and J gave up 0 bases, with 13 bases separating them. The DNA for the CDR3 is TGCAGTGCTTTCTTACGGGGTATGAACACTGAAGCTTTCTTT. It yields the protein CSAFLRGMNTEAFF.

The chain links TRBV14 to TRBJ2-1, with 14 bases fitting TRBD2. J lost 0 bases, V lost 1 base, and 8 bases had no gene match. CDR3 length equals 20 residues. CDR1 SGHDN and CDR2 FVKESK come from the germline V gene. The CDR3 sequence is CASSQALGLAGGVSYNEQFF. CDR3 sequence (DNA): TGTGCCAGCAGCCAAGCTCTCGGACTAGCGGGGGGCGTCTCCTACAATGAGCAGTTCTTC.

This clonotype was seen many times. The CDR3 nucleotides read TGCGCCAGCAGCTTGGAGGGACGGAACGAGCAGTACTTC. As protein: CASSLEGRNEQYF. The chain is built from TRBV5-1 and TRBJ2-7; D assignment may be TRBD1 or TRBD2 (5 bases each). Germline V gene lookup returns CDR1 SGHRS and CDR2 YFSETQ. The CDR3 totals 13 residues. The V and J ends lost 0 bases and 5 bases respectively, with 9 bases between them.

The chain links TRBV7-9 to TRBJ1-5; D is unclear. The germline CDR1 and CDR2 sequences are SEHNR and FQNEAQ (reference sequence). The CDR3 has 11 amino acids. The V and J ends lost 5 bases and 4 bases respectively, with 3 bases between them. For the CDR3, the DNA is TGTGCCAGCAGCCGGAATCAGCCCCAGCATTTT. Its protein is CASSRNQPQHF. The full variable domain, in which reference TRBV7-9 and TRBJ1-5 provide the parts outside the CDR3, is DTGVSQNPRHKITKRGQNVTFRCDPISEHNRLYWYRQTLGQGPEFLTYFQNEAQLEKSRLLSDRFSAERPKGSFSTLEIQRTEQGDSAMYLCASSRNQPQHFGDGTRLSIL.

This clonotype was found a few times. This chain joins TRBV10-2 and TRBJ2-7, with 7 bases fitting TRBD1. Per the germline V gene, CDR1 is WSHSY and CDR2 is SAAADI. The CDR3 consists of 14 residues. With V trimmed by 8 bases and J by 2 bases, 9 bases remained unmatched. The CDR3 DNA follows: TGCGCCAGCTCTGGGGGACAGACAACCTACGAGCAGTACTTC. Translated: CASSGGQTTYEQYF.

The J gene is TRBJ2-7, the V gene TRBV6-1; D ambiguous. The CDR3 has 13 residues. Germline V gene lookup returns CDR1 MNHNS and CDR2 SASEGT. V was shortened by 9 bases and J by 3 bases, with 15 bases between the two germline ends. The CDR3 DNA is TGTGCCAGTCGAGAAGGGTCGGACTACGAGCAGTACTTC. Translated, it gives CASREGSDYEQYF.

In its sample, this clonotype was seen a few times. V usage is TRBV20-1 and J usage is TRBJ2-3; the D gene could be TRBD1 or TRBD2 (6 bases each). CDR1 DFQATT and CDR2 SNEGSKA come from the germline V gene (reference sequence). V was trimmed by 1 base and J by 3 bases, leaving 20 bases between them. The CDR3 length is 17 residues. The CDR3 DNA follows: TGCAGTGCTAGAGCGGCGGGGACAATTGTTTGGACAGATACGCAGTATTTT. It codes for CSARAAGTIVWTDTQYF.

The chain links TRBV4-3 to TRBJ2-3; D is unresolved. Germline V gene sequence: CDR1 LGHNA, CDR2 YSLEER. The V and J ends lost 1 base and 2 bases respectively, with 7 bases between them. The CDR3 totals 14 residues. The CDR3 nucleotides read TGCGCCAGCAGCCAAGGGAGTTCCACAGATACGCAGTATTTT. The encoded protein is CASSQGSSTDTQYF.

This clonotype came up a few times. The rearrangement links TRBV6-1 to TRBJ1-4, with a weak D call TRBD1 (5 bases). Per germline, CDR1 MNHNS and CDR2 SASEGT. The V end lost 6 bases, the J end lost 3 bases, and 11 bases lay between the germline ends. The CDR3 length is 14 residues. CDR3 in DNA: TGTGCCAGCAGCATGGGACGTCCTAATGAAAAACTGTTTTTT. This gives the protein CASSMGRPNEKLFF.